This T cell receptor beta chain was recorded in a study of early T cells in non-severe SARS-CoV-2 infection (dated by TCRdb to about 2021). Notes on the research overall: Because TCR sequencing relied on bulk RNA taken from unsorted whole blood, pairing of alpha and beta chains was not possible.

Here is what the overall study found, with its caveats: Matching against VDJdb was skewed toward anti-spike CD8 responses, likely underestimated virus-specific expansions, and missed private and CD4 specificities.

This clonotype was observed at least ten times. Its antigen is unknown. Nothing much larger sits one base from this clone, and base qualities are not available. Reading the germline V gene gives CDR1 MGHDK and CDR2 SYGVNS. The CDR3 goes from the cysteine to the phenylalanine over 14 residues. Left in the record is the CDR3 DNA by itself, 42 bases read in frame from the first base. Deletion took 3 bases off V and 1 base off J, with a span of 10 bases between the germline ends. Receptor libraries were prepared by 5' RACE. Reads for this sample came from a NextSeq 500. In the TCR library protocol, unique molecular identifiers were attached to individual cDNA molecules to correct for PCR bias and sequencing error. Both TCR alpha and beta chains were sequenced, and tight co-correlation was observed between alpha and beta sequence abundances in each sample. In the source study's methods: Decombinator V4 was used to annotate the V gene, J gene and CDR3 of the TCR sequences. TCRs were defined as expanded if a significant change between any two time points was detected under a Poisson model with p below 0.0001. Abundances of TCRs were expressed as counts per million after normalisation to the total number of TCRs sequenced in each sample. MAIT TCRs were defined by TRAV1-2 paired with TRAJ12, TRAJ20 or TRAJ33, and iNKT TCRs by TRAV10 paired with TRAJ18. VDJdb, accessed 1 November 2021, was searched for CMV, EBV and SARS-CoV-2 annotated TCRs, excluding TCRs annotated for multiple antigens. TCRdb redid the processing of the public reads, applying fastp at Q25 and MiXCR, and retained in-frame beta chains. All rows with the same CDR3 protein become a single entry with the most common DNA and genes. TCRdb's processing, not the authors' own work, is the source of the V and J calls. The sample has approximately 76,000 distinct CDR3 sequences on record, approximately 10% of them singletons. The ten largest clones capture about 4.8% of the sample.

A case-control design nested within a healthcare worker cohort in London, UK, was used, with weekly nasopharyngeal swab PCR tests and blood sampling performed. Healthcare workers were enrolled in the week of the UK lockdown, from 23 to 31 March 2020, and were followed every week for up to roughly 16 weeks. This clonotype originated in an adult who was a healthcare worker with PCR-confirmed SARS-CoV-2 infection or an uninfected control (not recorded which). This sequence uses TRBV25-1 and TRBJ2-7; no D gene can be assigned with confidence. Sequenced material: whole blood. The DNA sequence is TGTGCCAGCAGTGAGATCTACAGTTCCTACGAGCAGTACTTC. Translated, this is CASSEIYSSYEQYF.